The 9 T cell receptor beta chains listed next were all sequenced from one sample in a study of T cells in Graves' hyperthyroidism and ophthalmopathy. Amplified regions were TCR beta CDR3 sequences from RNA transcripts. First-round RT-PCR targeting the TCR CDR3 was performed with the HTBI primer set. From the multiplex PCR reads, TCRdb called clonotypes with MiXCR, one entry per CDR3 protein. This table has 340,000 or so distinct CDR3 sequences, roughly 23% appearing once. Material for sequencing was blood. The receptors stem from a woman aged 50 to 60 with Graves' hyperthyroidism.

The gene calls are TRBV28 and TRBJ2-7, with 9 positions matching TRBD1. Germline V CDR1 and CDR2: MDHEN, SYDVKM. The V segment lost 6 bases and the J segment 2 bases; nucleotides outside the gene matches: 8. There are 15 residues in the CDR3. The CDR3 DNA reads TGTGCCAGCAGAACCGGGACAGGGTACACCTACGAGCAGTACTTC. Its protein is CASRTGTGYTYEQYF.

This clonotype was detected many times. The chain recombines TRBV15 with TRBJ2-3, with D perhaps TRBD1 or TRBD2 (5 bases each). Trimming pared 1 base from V and 3 bases from J, leaving 14 bases between. This CDR3 contains 16 residues. Germline CDR1 LNHNV, CDR2 YYDKDF (reference sequence). The CDR3: CATSRAGAGKTDTQYF. The CDR3, as DNA: TGTGCCACCAGCAGAGCCGGGGCAGGAAAAACAGATACGCAGTATTTT. The full variable domain, with the rest looked up from reference TRBV15 and TRBJ2-3, is DAMVIQNPRYQVTQFGKPVTLSCSQTLNHNVMYWYQQKSSQAPKLLFHYYDKDFNNEADTPDNFQSRRPNTSFCFLDIRSPGLGDTAMYLCATSRAGAGKTDTQYFGPGTRLTVL.

This clonotype showed up many times. V usage is TRBV6-1 and J usage is TRBJ1-2; 8 bases align to TRBD1. Germline loops: CDR1 MNHNS, CDR2 SASEGT. CDR3 length: 14 residues. Trimming took 6 bases from V and 7 from J; bases not matched to a gene: 10. The CDR3 nucleotides are TGTGCCAGCAGCCCGGGGACAGGATCGGGTGGCTACACCTTC. Translated, it gives CASSPGTGSGGYTF.

This clonotype appeared a few times. The V call is TRBV29-1, the J call TRBJ2-7; 8 nucleotides agree with TRBD2. This CDR3 region has 11 residues. Germline loops: CDR1 SQVTM, CDR2 ANQGSEA. The V and J ends lost 7 bases and 3 bases, in that order; junction bases with no gene match: 2. The CDR3 DNA follows: TGCAGCGGCGGGACTAGCTACGAGCAGTACTTC. This gives the protein CSGGTSYEQYF.

This clonotype was seen ten or more times. The V call is TRBV28, the J call TRBJ2-6, with unresolved D. The CDR3 has 18 residues. Germline V gives CDR1 MDHEN, CDR2 SYDVKM. Trimming took off 6 bases at V and 4 bases at J, with 22 bases between the two ends. CDR3 loop: CASSPWWSQDPGANVLTF. CDR3 sequence (DNA): TGTGCCAGCAGCCCCTGGTGGAGCCAGGACCCCGGGGCCAACGTCCTGACTTTC. Full variable domain (rest looked up from reference TRBV28 and TRBJ2-6): DVKVTQSSRYLVKRTGEKVFLECVQDMDHENMFWYRQDPGLGLRLIYFSYDVKMKEKGDIPEGYSVSREKKERFSLILESASTNQTSMYLCASSPWWSQDPGANVLTFGAGSRLTVL.

This clonotype came up many times. V is TRBV6-1 and J is TRBJ2-4, with TRBD2 matching over 9 bases. Germline V CDR1 and CDR2: MNHNS, SASEGT. Germline trimming cut 2 bases from V and 0 bases from J; bases unmatched to any gene: 2. The CDR3 loop spans 16 amino acids. For the CDR3, the DNA is TGTGCCAGCAGTGAACTAGCGGGAATAGCCAAAAACATTCAGTACTTC. This encodes CASSELAGIAKNIQYF.

This clonotype was recorded at least ten times. The chain employs TRBV6-1 and TRBJ2-1; tentatively, D is TRBD1 or TRBD2 (6 bases each). The CDR3 loop spans 15 amino acids. V was pared by 1 base and J by 10 bases, with 17 bases between. Germline-derived CDR1 and CDR2 are MNHNS and SASEGT. This chain's CDR3 is CASSEVGPGAGEQFF. The CDR3 DNA reads as TGTGCCAGCAGTGAAGTAGGTCCGGGGGCAGGGGAGCAGTTCTTC.

Ten or more counts support this clonotype. V is TRBV2 and J is TRBJ2-7; a possible D gene is TRBD1 (6 bases). The CDR3 covers 13 residues. Trimming stripped 4 bases from V and 5 bases from J, with 12 bases between. Germline lookup yields CDR1 SNHLY and CDR2 FYNNEI. The chain's CDR3 is CASSVQGFNEQYF. The CDR3 DNA reads as TGTGCCAGCAGTGTACAGGGCTTCAACGAGCAGTACTTC.

This clonotype was seen more than once but under ten times. The chain combines TRBV3-1 with TRBJ2-5; 7 nucleotides agree with TRBD2. The CDR3 has 14 amino acids. Germline-derived CDR1 and CDR2 are LGHDT and YNNKEL (reference sequence). The trim removed 1 base at V and 5 bases at J, leaving 4 bases unmatched. The CDR3 here is CASSQVPGRETQYF. CDR3 bases: TGTGCCAGCAGCCAAGTTCCCGGGAGGGAGACCCAGTACTTC.